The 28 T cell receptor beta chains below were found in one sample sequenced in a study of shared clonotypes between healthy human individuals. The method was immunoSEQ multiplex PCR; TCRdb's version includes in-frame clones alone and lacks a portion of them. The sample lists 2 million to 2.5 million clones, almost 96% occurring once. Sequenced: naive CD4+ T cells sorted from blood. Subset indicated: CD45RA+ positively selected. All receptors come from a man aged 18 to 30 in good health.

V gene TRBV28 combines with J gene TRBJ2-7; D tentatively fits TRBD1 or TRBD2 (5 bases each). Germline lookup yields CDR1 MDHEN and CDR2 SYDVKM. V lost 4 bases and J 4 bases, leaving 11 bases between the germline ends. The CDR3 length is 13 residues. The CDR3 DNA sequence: TGTGCCAGCAGTTATAGGGGCGGGTACGAGCAGTACTTC. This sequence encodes CASSYRGGYEQYF.

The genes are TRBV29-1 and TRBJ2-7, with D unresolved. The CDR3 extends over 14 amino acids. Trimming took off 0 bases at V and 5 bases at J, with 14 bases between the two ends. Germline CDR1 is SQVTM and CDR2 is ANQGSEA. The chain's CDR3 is CSVEDGWAPNEQYF. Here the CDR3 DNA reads TGCAGCGTTGAAGACGGCTGGGCGCCTAACGAGCAGTACTTC.

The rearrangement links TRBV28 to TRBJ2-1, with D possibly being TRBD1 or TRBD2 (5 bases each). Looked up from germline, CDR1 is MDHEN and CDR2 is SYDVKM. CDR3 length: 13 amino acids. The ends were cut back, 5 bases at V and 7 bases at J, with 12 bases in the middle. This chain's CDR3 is CASSQTGGNEQFF. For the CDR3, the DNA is TGTGCCAGCAGTCAGACTGGGGGTAATGAGCAGTTCTTC.

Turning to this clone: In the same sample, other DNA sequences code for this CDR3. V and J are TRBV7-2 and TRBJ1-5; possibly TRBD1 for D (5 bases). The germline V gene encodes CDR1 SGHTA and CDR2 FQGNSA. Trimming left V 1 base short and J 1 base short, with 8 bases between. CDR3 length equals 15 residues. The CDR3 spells CASSLGQGSNQPQHF. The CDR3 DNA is TGTGCCAGCAGCTTAGGTCAGGGAAGCAATCAGCCCCAGCATTTT.

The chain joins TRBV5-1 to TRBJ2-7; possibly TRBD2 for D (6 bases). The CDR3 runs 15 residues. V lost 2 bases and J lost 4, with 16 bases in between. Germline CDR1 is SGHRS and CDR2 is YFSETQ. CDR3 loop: CASSFEGRAGYEQYF. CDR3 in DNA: TGCGCCAGCAGCTTTGAGGGGCGCGCGGGATACGAGCAGTACTTC.

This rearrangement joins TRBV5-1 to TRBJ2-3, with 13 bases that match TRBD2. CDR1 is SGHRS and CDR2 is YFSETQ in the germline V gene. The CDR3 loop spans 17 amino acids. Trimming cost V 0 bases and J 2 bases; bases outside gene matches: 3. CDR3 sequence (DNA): TGCGCCAGCAGCTTGGGACTAGCGGGAGGAACCACAGATACGCAGTATTTT. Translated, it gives CASSLGLAGGTTDTQYF. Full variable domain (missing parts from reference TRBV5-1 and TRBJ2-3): KAGVTQTPRYLIKTRGQQVTLSCSPISGHRSVSWYQQTPGQGLQFLFEYFSETQRNKGNFPGRFSGRQFSNSRSEMNVSTLELGDSALYLCASSLGLAGGTTDTQYFGPGTRLTVL.

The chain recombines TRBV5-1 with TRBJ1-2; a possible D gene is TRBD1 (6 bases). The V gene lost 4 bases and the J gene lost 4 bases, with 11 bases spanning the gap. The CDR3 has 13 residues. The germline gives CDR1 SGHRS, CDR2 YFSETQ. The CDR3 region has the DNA TGCGCCAGCAGCAACAGGGTTAGCTATGGCTACACCTTC. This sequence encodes CASSNRVSYGYTF. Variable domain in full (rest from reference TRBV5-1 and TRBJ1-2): KAGVTQTPRYLIKTRGQQVTLSCSPISGHRSVSWYQQTPGQGLQFLFEYFSETQRNKGNFPGRFSGRQFSNSRSEMNVSTLELGDSALYLCASSNRVSYGYTFGSGTRLTVV.

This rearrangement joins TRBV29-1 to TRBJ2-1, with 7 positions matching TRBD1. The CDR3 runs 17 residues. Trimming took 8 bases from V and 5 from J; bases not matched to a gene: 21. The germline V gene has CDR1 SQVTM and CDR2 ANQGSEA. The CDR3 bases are TGCAGCCATGAAGGGGGCTGGGGCACCATACCAAACAATGAGCAGTTCTTC. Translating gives CSHEGGWGTIPNNEQFF.

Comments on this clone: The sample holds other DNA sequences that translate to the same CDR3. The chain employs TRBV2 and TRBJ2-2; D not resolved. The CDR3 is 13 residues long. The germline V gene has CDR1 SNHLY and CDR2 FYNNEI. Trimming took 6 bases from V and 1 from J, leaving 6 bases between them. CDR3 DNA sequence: TGTGCCAGCAGCTTACAGAACACCGGGGAGCTGTTTTTT. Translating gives CASSLQNTGELFF.

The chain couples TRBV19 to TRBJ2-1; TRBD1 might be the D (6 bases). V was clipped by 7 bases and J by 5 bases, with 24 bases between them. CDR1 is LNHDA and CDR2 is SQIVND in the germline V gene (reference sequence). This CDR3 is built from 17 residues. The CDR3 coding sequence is TGTGCCAGTACCCCGGTGAATGGGGGCTATGGGGACAATGAGCAGTTCTTC. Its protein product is CASTPVNGGYGDNEQFF.

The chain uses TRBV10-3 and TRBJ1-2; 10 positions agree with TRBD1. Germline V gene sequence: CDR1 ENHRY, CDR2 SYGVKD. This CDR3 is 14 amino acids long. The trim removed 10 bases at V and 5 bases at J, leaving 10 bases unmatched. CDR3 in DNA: TGTGCCACCCAAGGACAGGGGGGTTTGTATGGCTACACCTTC. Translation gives CATQGQGGLYGYTF.

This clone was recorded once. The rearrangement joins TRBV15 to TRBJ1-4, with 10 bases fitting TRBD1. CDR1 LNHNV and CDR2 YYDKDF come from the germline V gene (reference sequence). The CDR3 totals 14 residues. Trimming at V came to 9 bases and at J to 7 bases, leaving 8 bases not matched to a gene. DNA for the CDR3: TGTGCCACAGCCGAAGGGGACAGGGGTGAAAAACTGTTTTTT. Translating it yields CATAEGDRGEKLFF.

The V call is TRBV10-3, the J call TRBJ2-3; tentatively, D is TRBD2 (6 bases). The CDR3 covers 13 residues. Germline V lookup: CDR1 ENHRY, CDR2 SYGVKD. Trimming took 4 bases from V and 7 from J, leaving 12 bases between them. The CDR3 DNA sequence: TGTGCCATCAGTGGGGAGGAGGGAAATACGCAGTATTTT. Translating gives CAISGEEGNTQYF.

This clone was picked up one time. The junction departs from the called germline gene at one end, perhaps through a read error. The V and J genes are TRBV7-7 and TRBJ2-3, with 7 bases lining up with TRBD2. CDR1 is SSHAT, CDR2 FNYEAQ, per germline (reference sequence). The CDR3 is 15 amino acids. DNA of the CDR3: TGTGCTAGCAGCTTGGGGCTAGCGGAGACAGATACGCAGTATTTT. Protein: CASSLGLAETDTQYF. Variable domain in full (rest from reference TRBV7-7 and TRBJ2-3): GAGVSQSPRYKVTKRGQDVTLRCDPISSHATLYWYQQALGQGPEFLTYFNYEAQPDKSGLPSDRFSAERPEGSISTLTIQRTEQRDSAMYRCASSLGLAETDTQYFGPGTRLTVL.

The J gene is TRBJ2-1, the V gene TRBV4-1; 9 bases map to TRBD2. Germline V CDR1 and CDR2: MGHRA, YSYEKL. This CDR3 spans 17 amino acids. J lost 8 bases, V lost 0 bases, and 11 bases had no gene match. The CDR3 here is CASSQERTSDGRDEQFF. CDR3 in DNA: TGCGCCAGCAGCCAAGAGCGGACTAGCGACGGGAGGGATGAGCAGTTCTTC.

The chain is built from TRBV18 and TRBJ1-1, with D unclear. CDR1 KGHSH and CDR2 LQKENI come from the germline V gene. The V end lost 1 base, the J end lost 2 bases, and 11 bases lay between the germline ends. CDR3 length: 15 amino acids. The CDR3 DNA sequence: TGTGCCAGCTCACCACGAGCGAGGGATAACACTGAAGCTTTCTTT. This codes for CASSPRARDNTEAFF. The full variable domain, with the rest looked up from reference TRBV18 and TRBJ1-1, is NAGVMQNPRHLVRRRGQEARLRCSPMKGHSHVYWYRQLPEEGLKFMVYLQKENIIDESGMPKERFSAEFPKEGPSILRIQQVVRGDSAAYFCASSPRARDNTEAFFGQGTRLTVV.

The CDR3 loop reads CASSSSGAPTNEKLFF. CDR3 nucleotides: TGTGCCAGCAGTTCGAGCGGGGCCCCAACTAATGAAAAACTGTTTTTT. The chain has TRBV28 and TRBJ1-4, with D maybe TRBD1 (5 bases). The CDR3 length is 16 residues. V gave up 4 bases and J gave up 0 bases, with 12 bases separating them. Per germline, CDR1 MDHEN and CDR2 SYDVKM. Full variable domain (outside the CDR3, taken from reference TRBV28 and TRBJ1-4): DVKVTQSSRYLVKRTGEKVFLECVQDMDHENMFWYRQDPGLGLRLIYFSYDVKMKEKGDIPEGYSVSREKKERFSLILESASTNQTSMYLCASSSSGAPTNEKLFFGSGTQLSVL.

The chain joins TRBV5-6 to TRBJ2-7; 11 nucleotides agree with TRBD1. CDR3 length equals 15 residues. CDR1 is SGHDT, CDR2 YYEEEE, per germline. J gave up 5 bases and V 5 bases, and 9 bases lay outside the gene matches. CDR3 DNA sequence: TGTGCCAGCAGGTTTGCGGACAGGGGGCTCGACGAGCAGTACTTC. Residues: CASRFADRGLDEQYF. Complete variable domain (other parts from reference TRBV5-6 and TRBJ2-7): DAGVTQSPTHLIKTRGQQVTLRCSPKSGHDTVSWYQQALGQGPQFIFQYYEEEERQRGNFPDRFSGHQFPNYSSELNVNALLLGDSALYLCASRFADRGLDEQYFGPGTRLTVT.

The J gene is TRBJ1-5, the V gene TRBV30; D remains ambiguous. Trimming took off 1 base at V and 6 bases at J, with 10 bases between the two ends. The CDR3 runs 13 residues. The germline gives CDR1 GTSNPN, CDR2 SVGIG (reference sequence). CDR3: CAWSAGEAQPQHF. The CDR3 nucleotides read TGTGCCTGGAGTGCGGGCGAAGCTCAGCCCCAGCATTTT.

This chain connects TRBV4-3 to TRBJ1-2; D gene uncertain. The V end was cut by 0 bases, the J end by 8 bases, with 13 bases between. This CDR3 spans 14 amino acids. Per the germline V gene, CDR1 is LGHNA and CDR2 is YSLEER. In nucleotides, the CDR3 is TGCGCCAGCAGCCAAGATTCGGAAATAGGAGGCTACACCTTC. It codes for CASSQDSEIGGYTF.

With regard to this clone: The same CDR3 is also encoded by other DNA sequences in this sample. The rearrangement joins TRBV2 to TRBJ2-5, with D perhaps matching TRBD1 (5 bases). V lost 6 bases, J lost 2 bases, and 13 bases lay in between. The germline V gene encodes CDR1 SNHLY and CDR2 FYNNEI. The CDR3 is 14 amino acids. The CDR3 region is CASSATGYQETQYF. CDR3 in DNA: TGTGCCAGCAGCGCTACAGGTTATCAAGAGACCCAGTACTTC.

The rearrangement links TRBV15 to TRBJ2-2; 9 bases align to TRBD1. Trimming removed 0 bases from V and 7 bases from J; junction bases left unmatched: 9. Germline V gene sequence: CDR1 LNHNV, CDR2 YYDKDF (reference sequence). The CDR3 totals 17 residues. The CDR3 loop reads CATSRDRTGAGSGELFF. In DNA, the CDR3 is TGTGCCACCAGCAGAGATAGGACAGGGGCTGGGAGCGGGGAGCTGTTTTTT.

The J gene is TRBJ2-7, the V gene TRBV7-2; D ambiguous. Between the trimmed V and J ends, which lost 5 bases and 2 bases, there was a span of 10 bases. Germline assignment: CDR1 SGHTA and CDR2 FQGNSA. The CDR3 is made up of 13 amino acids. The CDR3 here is CASSERVAYEQYF. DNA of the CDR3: TGTGCCAGCAGCGAACGCGTAGCCTACGAGCAGTACTTC.

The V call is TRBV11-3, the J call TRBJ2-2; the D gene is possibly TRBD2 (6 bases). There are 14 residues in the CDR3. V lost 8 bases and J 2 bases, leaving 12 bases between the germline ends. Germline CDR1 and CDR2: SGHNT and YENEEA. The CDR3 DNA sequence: TGTGCCAGCGCCGGAGGGGCCAACACCGGGGAGCTGTTTTTT. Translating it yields CASAGGANTGELFF. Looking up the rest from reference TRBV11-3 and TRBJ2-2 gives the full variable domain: EAGVVQSPRYKIIEKKQPVAFWCNPISGHNTLYWYLQNLGQGPELLIRYENEEAVDDSQLPKDRFSAERLKGVDSTLKIQPAELGDSAVYLCASAGGANTGELFFGEGSRLTVL.

The CDR3 DNA sequence: TGTGCCACCAGCAGAGACCTGGGCCCCTGGGAGCAGTACTTC. It translates to CATSRDLGPWEQYF. The chain carries TRBV15 and TRBJ2-7; D ambiguous. Deletions cut 0 bases from V and 7 bases from J, with 13 bases between. The CDR3 sequence is 14 residues long. Germline-derived CDR1 and CDR2 are LNHNV and YYDKDF (reference sequence).

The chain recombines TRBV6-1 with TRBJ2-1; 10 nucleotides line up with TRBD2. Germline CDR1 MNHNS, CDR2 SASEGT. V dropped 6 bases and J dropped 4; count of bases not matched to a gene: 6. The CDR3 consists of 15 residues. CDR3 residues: CASRSLSGGYNEQFF. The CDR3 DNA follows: TGTGCCAGCAGATCCCTTAGCGGGGGGTACAATGAGCAGTTCTTC.

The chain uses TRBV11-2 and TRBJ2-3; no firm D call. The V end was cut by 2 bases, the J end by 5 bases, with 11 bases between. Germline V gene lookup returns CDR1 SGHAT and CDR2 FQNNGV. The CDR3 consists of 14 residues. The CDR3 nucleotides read TGTGCCAGCAGCTTACCTTCCCAAGGAGATACGCAGTATTTT. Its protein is CASSLPSQGDTQYF.

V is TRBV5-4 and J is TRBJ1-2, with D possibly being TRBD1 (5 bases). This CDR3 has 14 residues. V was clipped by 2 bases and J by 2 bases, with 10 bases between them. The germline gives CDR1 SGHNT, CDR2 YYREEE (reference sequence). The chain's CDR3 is CASSFRDRNYGYTF. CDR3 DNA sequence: TGTGCCAGCAGCTTCAGGGATCGGAACTATGGCTACACCTTC.